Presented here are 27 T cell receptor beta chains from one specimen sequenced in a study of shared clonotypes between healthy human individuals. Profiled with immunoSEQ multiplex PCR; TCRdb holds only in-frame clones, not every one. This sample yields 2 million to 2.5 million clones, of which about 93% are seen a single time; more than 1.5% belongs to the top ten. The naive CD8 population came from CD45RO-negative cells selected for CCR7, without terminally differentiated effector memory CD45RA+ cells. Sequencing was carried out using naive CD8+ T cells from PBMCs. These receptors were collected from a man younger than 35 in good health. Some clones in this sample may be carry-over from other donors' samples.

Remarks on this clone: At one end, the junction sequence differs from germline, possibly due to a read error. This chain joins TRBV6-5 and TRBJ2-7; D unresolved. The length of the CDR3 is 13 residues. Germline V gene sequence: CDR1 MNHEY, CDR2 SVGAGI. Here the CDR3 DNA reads TGTGCCAGCAGTGACTCAACTGCCTACGAGCAGTACTTC. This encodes CASSDSTAYEQYF.

The DNA for the CDR3 is TGTGCCAGTAGTCTCGGGACAGGGTCACTAGATACGCAGTATTTT. Encoded protein: CASSLGTGSLDTQYF. The J gene is TRBJ2-3, the V gene TRBV19; 9 bases fit TRBD1. The J segment lost 5 bases and the V segment lost 5 bases, leaving 8 bases of the junction unmatched. The CDR3 loop spans 15 amino acids. CDR1 and CDR2 (germline): LNHDA, SQIVND (reference sequence).

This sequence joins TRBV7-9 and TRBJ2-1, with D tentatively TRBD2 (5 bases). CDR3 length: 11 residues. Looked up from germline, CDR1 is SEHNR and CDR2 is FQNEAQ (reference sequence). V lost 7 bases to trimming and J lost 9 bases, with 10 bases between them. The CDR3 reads CASTEGVEQFF. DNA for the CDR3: TGTGCCAGCACCGAGGGTGTTGAGCAGTTCTTC.

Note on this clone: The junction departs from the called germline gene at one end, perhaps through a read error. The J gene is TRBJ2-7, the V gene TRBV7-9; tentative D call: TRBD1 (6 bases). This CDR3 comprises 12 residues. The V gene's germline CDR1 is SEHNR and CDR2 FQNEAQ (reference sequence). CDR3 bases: TGTGCCAGCAGCCCACAGGGTTTACCCACCAACTTC. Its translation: CASSPQGLPTNF. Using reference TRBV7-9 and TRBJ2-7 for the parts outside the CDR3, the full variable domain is DTGVSQNPRHKITKRGQNVTFRCDPISEHNRLYWYRQTLGQGPEFLTYFQNEAQLEKSRLLSDRFSAERPKGSFSTLEIQRTEQGDSAMYLCASSPQGLPTNFGPGTRLTVT.

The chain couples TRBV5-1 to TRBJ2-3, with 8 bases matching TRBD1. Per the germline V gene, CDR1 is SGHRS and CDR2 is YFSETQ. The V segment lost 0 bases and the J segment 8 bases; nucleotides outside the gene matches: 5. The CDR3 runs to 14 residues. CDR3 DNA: TGCGCCAGCAGCTTGGGGACAGGGTTGGGTACGCAGTATTTT. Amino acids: CASSLGTGLGTQYF.

CDR3 amino acids: CASSPLPVGNQPQHF. In nucleotides, the CDR3 is TGTGCCAGCAGCCCCCTACCGGTCGGAAATCAGCCCCAGCATTTT. V and J are TRBV7-6 and TRBJ1-5; D ambiguous. The germline V gene encodes CDR1 SGHVS and CDR2 FNYEAQ. V lost 5 bases and J lost 4, with 15 bases in between. This CDR3 is 15 amino acids long.

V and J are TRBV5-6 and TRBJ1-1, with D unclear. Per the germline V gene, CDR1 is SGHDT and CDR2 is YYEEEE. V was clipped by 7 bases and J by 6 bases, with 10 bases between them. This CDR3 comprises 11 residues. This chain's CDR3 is CASQTGPEAFF. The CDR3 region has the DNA TGTGCCAGCCAGACTGGCCCTGAAGCTTTCTTT.

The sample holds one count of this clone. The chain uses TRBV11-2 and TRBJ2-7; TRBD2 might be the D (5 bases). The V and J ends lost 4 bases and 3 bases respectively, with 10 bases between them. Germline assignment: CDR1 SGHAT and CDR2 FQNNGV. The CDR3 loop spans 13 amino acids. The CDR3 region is CASSSGVNYEQYF. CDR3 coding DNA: TGTGCCAGCAGCTCCGGGGTCAACTACGAGCAGTACTTC.

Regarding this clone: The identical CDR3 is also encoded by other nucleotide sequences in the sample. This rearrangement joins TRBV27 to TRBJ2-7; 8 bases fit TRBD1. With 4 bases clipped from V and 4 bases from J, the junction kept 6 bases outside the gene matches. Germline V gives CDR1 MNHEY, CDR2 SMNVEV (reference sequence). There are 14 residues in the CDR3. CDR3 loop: CASSSLDRVYEQYF. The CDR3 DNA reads TGTGCCAGCAGTTCACTGGACAGGGTATACGAGCAGTACTTC.

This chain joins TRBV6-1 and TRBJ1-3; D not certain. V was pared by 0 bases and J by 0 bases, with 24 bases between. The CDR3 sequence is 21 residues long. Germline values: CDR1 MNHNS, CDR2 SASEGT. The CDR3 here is CASSEAQLFRFERTSGNTIYF. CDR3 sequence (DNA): TGTGCCAGCAGTGAAGCGCAGCTTTTCCGCTTTGAGAGGACCTCTGGAAACACCATATATTTT.

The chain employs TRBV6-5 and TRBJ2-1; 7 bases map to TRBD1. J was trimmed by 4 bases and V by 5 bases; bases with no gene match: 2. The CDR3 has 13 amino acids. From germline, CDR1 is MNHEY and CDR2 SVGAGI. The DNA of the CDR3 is TGTGCCAGCAGTACAGGGGCTTACAATGAGCAGTTCTTC. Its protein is CASSTGAYNEQFF.

CDR3: CASSSENYEQYF. In DNA, the CDR3 is TGTGCCAGCAGCTCCGAGAACTACGAGCAGTACTTC. The chain is built from TRBV13 and TRBJ2-7; unclear D gene. Trimming stripped 4 bases from V and 3 bases from J, with 7 bases between. Germline V lookup: CDR1 PRHDT, CDR2 FYEKMQ (reference sequence). The CDR3 runs to 12 residues.

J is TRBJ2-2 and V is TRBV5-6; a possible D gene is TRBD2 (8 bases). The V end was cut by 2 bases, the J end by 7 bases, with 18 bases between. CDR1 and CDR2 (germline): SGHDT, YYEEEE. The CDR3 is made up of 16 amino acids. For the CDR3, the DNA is TGTGCCAGCAGCTTTAGCGGGACAGTCCTTGGCGGGGAGCTGTTTTTT. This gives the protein CASSFSGTVLGGELFF.

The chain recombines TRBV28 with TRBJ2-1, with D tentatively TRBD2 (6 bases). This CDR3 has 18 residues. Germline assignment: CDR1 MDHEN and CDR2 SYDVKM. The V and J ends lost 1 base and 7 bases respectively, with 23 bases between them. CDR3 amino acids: CASSLLQPPDNAGNEQFF. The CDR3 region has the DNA TGTGCCAGCAGTTTATTACAACCGCCCGATAACGCGGGAAATGAGCAGTTCTTC.

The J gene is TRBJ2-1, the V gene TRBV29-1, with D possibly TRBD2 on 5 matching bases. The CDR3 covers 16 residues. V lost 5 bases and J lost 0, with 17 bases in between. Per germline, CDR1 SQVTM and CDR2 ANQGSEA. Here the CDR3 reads CSVPEGDSSSYNEQFF. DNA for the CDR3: TGCAGCGTTCCAGAGGGCGATAGTAGCTCCTACAATGAGCAGTTCTTC.

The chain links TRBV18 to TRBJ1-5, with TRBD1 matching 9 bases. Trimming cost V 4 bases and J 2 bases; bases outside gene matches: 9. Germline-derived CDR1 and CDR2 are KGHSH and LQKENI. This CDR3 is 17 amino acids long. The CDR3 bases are TGTGCCAGCTCACAAGGGACAGGGAGACGGGGCAATCAGCCCCAGCATTTT. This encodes CASSQGTGRRGNQPQHF. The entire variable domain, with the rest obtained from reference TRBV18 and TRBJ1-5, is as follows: NAGVMQNPRHLVRRRGQEARLRCSPMKGHSHVYWYRQLPEEGLKFMVYLQKENIIDESGMPKERFSAEFPKEGPSILRIQQVVRGDSAAYFCASSQGTGRRGNQPQHFGDGTRLSIL.

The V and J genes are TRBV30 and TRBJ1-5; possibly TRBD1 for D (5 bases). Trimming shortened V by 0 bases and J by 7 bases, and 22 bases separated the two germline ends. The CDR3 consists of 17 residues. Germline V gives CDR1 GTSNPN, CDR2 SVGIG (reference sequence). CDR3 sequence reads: CAWSVPSLQGPRQPQHF. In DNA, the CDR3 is TGTGCCTGGAGTGTACCTTCCTTGCAGGGACCGCGGCAGCCCCAGCATTTT.

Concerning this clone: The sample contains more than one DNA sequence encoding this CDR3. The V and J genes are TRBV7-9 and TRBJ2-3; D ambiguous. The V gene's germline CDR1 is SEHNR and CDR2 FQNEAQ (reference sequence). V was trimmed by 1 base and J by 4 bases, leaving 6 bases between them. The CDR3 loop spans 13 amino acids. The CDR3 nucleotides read TGTGCCAGCAGCTTAGTGTTGGCAGATACGCAGTATTTT. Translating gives CASSLVLADTQYF.

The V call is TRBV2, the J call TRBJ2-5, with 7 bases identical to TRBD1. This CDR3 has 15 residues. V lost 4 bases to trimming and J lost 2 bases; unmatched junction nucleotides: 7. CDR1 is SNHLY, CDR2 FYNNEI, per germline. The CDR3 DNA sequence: TGTGCCAGCAGTGCAAGCACAGGGGAACAAGAGACCCAGTACTTC. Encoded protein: CASSASTGEQETQYF.

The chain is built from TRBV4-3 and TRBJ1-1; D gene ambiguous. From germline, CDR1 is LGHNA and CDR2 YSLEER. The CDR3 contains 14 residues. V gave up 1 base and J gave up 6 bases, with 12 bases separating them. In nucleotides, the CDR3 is TGCGCCAGCAGCCAAGGCCACGACGGTTCTGAAGCTTTCTTT. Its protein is CASSQGHDGSEAFF.

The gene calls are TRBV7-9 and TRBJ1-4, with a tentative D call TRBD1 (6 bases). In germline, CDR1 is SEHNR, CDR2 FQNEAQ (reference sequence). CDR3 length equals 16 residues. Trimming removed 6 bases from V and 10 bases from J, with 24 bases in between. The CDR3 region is CASSYADRGPAGKLFF. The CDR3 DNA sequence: TGTGCCAGCAGTTATGCCGATCGGGGGCCAGCTGGAAAACTGTTTTTT.

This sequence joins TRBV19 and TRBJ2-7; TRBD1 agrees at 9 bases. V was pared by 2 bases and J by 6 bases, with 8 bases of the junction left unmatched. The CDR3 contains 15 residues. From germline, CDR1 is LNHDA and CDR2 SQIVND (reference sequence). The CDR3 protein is CASSIFGTGISEQYF. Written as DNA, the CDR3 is TGTGCCAGTAGTATATTCGGGACAGGGATATCCGAGCAGTACTTC.

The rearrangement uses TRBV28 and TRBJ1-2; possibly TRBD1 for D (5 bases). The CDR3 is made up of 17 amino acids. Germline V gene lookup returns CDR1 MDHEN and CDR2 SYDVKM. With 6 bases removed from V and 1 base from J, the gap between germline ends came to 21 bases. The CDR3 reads CASSIPFTGLLNYGYTF. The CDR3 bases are TGTGCCAGCAGCATTCCATTCACAGGACTCCTTAACTATGGCTACACCTTC.

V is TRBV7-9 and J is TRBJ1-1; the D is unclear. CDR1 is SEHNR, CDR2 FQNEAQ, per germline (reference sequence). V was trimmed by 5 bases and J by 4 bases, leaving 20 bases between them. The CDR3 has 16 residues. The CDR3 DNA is TGTGCCAGCAGCCCAATTCCGGCGGGTATGGTCACTGAAGCTTTCTTT. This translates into CASSPIPAGMVTEAFF.

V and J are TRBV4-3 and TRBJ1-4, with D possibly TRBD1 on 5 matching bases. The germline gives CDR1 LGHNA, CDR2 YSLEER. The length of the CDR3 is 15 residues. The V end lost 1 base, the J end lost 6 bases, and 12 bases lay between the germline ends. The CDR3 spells CASSQVRMGDEKLFF. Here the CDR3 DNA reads TGCGCCAGCAGCCAAGTTCGAATGGGGGATGAAAAACTGTTTTTT.

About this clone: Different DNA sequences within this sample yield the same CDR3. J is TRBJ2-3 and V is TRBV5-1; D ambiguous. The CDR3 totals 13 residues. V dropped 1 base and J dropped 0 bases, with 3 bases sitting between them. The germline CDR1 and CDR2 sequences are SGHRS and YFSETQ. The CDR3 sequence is CASSLPSTDTQYF. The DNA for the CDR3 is TGCGCCAGCAGCTTGCCAAGCACAGATACGCAGTATTTT.

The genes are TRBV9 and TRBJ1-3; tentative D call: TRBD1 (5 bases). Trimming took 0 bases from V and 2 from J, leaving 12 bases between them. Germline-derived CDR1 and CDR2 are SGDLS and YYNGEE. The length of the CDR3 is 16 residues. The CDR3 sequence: CASSVAKAGPGNTIYF. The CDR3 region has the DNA TGTGCCAGCAGCGTAGCTAAGGCAGGGCCTGGAAACACCATATATTTT. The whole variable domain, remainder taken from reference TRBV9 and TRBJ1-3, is DSGVTQTPKHLITATGQRVTLRCSPRSGDLSVYWYQQSLDQGLQFLIQYYNGEERAKGNILERFSAQQFPDLHSELNLSSLELGDSALYFCASSVAKAGPGNTIYFGEGSWLTVV.